The 12 T cell receptor beta chains below all came from one sample that was sequenced in a study of T-cell memory formation after mild COVID-19. TCRdb used MiXCR to reprocess the 5' RACE reads, holding one entry per CDR3 protein. The table has roughly 100,000 distinct CDR3 sequences, approximately 15% seen once. Sequencing was done on a sample of PBMCs or a T cell subset sorted from them (not recorded which). The receptors derive from a man aged 18 to 29 who had mild COVID-19 (a few samples of this study predate the infection). Cell type and time point are not known.

The chain couples TRBV7-9 to TRBJ2-3, with TRBD2 matching 9 bases. From germline, CDR1 is SEHNR and CDR2 FQNEAQ (reference sequence). This CDR3 is 14 amino acids long. The V and J ends lost 2 bases and 7 bases, in that order; junction bases with no gene match: 4. Here the CDR3 reads CASSLTSGPYTQYF. The CDR3 bases are TGTGCCAGCAGCTTAACTAGCGGGCCGTATACGCAGTATTTT.

V usage is TRBV7-2 and J usage is TRBJ2-7; D is unclear. Germline loops: CDR1 SGHTA, CDR2 FQGNSA. The CDR3 is 15 amino acids. Trimming took 2 bases from V and 2 from J, leaving 13 bases between them. For the CDR3, the DNA is TGTGCCAGCAGCTTAAGTCCACGCGGAACCTACGAGCAGTACTTC. Translating it yields CASSLSPRGTYEQYF.

The V call is TRBV20-1, the J call TRBJ1-1, with D perhaps TRBD1 (5 bases). CDR1 DFQATT and CDR2 SNEGSKA come from the germline V gene (reference sequence). This CDR3 is 14 amino acids long. The V end lost 4 bases, the J end lost 0 bases, and 12 bases lay between the germline ends. In DNA form, the CDR3 reads TGCAGTGCTACCACAACCAGGGTGAACACTGAAGCTTTCTTT. Translated: CSATTTRVNTEAFF.

This clonotype was seen a handful of times. J is TRBJ1-2 and V is TRBV20-1; D unresolved. The V gene's germline CDR1 is DFQATT and CDR2 SNEGSKA (reference sequence). V was cut by 0 bases and J by 4 bases, with 12 bases left in between. This CDR3 is built from 14 residues. The CDR3 DNA follows: TGCAGTGCTAGAGAGAGGGAGGGAATCTATGGCTACACCTTC. As protein: CSAREREGIYGYTF.

The chain uses TRBV30 and TRBJ2-5; 7 bases match TRBD1. Germline lookup yields CDR1 GTSNPN and CDR2 SVGIG (reference sequence). The CDR3 is 14 amino acids. The J segment lost 1 base and the V segment lost 1 base, leaving 3 bases of the junction unmatched. The CDR3 reads CAWSAGQSQETQYF. The CDR3 region has the DNA TGTGCCTGGAGTGCGGGACAGAGCCAAGAGACCCAGTACTTC.

The chain couples TRBV4-1 to TRBJ2-5; tentative D call: TRBD1 (6 bases). From germline, CDR1 is MGHRA and CDR2 YSYEKL. The CDR3 length is 18 residues. V was trimmed by 3 bases and J by 6 bases, leaving 26 bases between them. The CDR3 here is CASSHRQDSPPTAKTQYF. Here the CDR3 DNA reads TGCGCCAGCAGCCATAGACAGGATTCCCCCCCAACTGCTAAGACCCAGTACTTC.

The J gene is TRBJ1-1, the V gene TRBV20-1; D is ambiguous. The CDR3 is 11 amino acids. Trimming pared 6 bases from V and 6 bases from J, leaving 11 bases between. Germline lookup yields CDR1 DFQATT and CDR2 SNEGSKA (reference sequence). CDR3 nucleotides: TGCAGTGCCCCGTACAGTGCTGAAGCTTTCTTT. It is translated as CSAPYSAEAFF.

The chain links TRBV12-3 or TRBV12-4 to TRBJ1-5; TRBD1 is a possible D gene (6 bases). Trimming cost V 8 bases and J 6 bases, with 14 bases left between them. The CDR3 extends over 13 amino acids. CDR3 coding DNA: TGTGCCAGCTCAGGGGTCGGTCCTCAGCCCCAGCATTTT. Translation gives CASSGVGPQPQHF.

The J gene is TRBJ2-2, the V gene TRBV29-1; D gene uncertain. Trimming cost V 7 bases and J 4 bases, with 7 bases left between them. The CDR3 is 11 residues long. Germline V lookup: CDR1 SQVTM, CDR2 ANQGSEA. The CDR3, as DNA: TGCAGCGGCCTTGTCACCGGGGAGCTGTTTTTT. Protein product: CSGLVTGELFF.

This clonotype was detected a few times. The chain employs TRBV29-1 and TRBJ1-3; D uncertain. The V and J ends lost 4 bases and 1 base respectively, with 5 bases between them. Germline CDR1 is SQVTM and CDR2 is ANQGSEA. The length of the CDR3 is 12 residues. CDR3: CSVGDSGNTIYF. The CDR3 DNA reads as TGCAGCGTTGGGGATTCTGGAAACACCATATATTTT.

This clonotype was counted ten times or more. The chain uses TRBV2 and TRBJ2-1; D uncertain. Trimming cost V 5 bases and J 7 bases, with 3 bases left between them. This CDR3 has 10 amino acids. CDR1 and CDR2 (germline): SNHLY, FYNNEI. CDR3 coding DNA: TGTGCCAGCAGTTGGAATGAGCAGTTCTTC. Translation: CASSWNEQFF.

This clonotype showed up just a few times. V is TRBV12-3 or TRBV12-4 and J is TRBJ2-3, with D possibly being TRBD2 (6 bases). The CDR3 runs to 19 residues. Trimming left V 5 bases short and J 2 bases short, with 26 bases between. CDR3: CASSAVGAGYPTHTDTQYF. CDR3 DNA: TGTGCCAGCAGTGCCGTTGGAGCGGGCTACCCTACCCACACAGATACGCAGTATTTT.